The clone carrying this T cell receptor beta chain was seen a single time. Its antigen is unknown. The source of the sample is a study of T cell responses to AZD1222 COVID-19 vaccine. Overall study findings and caveats: Possibly, clonal diversity was underestimated; donors were largely white British and included more females. Across spike, vaccine-associated CD4 TCRs were found, dominant at 160-218 and 743-854.

Produced via immunoSEQ multiplex PCR; TCRdb's table is partial and in-frame only. The sample consists of roughly 130,000 clones, 85% to 90% of them appearing once. The V and J ends lost 5 bases and 7 bases, in that order; junction bases with no gene match: 8. Germline loops: CDR1 SGHAT, CDR2 FQNNGV. The CDR3 is made up of 16 amino acids. The source of this sequence is an adult in good health. The sample here was peripheral blood, taken on day 0 of AZD1222 vaccination. The V gene is TRBV11-2, the J gene TRBJ2-1, with 13 bases lining up with TRBD2. The CDR3 protein is CASSLGLAGVGNEQFF. DNA for the CDR3: TGTGCCAGCAGCCTTGGACTAGCGGGAGTGGGTAATGAGCAGTTCTTC.